The rows below give T cell receptor beta chains drawn from one sample of a study of identifying expanded T cells in peripheral blood. Sequenced by immunoSEQ multiplex PCR; TCRdb stores in-frame clones only, minus some. Here the sample spans 100,000 to 150,000 clones, 86% being singletons. The sequencing sample was made of blood. The receptor set was obtained from a person between 18 and 75 years old in good health. The CDR3 runs from the conserved cysteine through the conserved F or W. A D gene is named only where the DNA matches it firmly. Only some rows state a clone size, as once, few, many or a class for expanded clones.

CDR3 DNA	CDR3 protein	V gene	J gene	clone size	D gene
TGTGCCAGCACCTCCTTTTACTACGAGCAGTACTTC	CASTSFYYEQYF	TRBV28	TRBJ2-7	-	-
TGCGCCAGCAGCCAAGATCCGTCCAGGAGCTTCTCCTACGAGCAGTACTTC	CASSQDPSRSFSYEQYF	TRBV4-1	TRBJ2-7	once	-
TGTGCCAGCAGCGTAGCCGGGACAGTCAACTACGAGCAGTACTTC	CASSVAGTVNYEQYF	TRBV9	TRBJ2-7	-	TRBD1
TGTGCCTGGAGGGGACAGGGGGCGCAGGTTAGAGATACGCAGTATTTT	CAWRGQGAQVRDTQYF	TRBV30	TRBJ2-3	once	TRBD1
TGTGCCAGCAGCCAAGTCGCCGGGGGGGCTAAAGAGACCCAGTACTTC	CASSQVAGGAKETQYF	TRBV4-2	TRBJ2-5	-	TRBD2
TGTGCCAGCAGTTCCCGGGACTCCTACGAGCAGTACTTC	CASSSRDSYEQYF	TRBV6-5	TRBJ2-7	-	-
TGCGCCAGCAGCCCCCAGGGTGAGAGAAGGAATGAGCAGTTCTTC	CASSPQGERRNEQFF	TRBV5-1	TRBJ2-1	-	-
TGTGCCAGCAGCCTCAGTTCAACAGGCCCCTACGAGCAGTACTTC	CASSLSSTGPYEQYF	TRBV9	TRBJ2-7	-	-
TGCAGCGTTGGGATTCGGGAAGAGACCCAGTACTTC	CSVGIREETQYF	TRBV29-1	TRBJ2-5	-	-
TGCGCCAGCAGCCAGGGACGTCAGGGGGTAGATACGCAGTATTTT	CASSQGRQGVDTQYF	TRBV5-1	TRBJ2-3	-	TRBD1
TGTGCCAGCAGTGAGGACAGTTACAATGAGCAGTTCTTC	CASSEDSYNEQFF	TRBV2	TRBJ2-1	few	-
TGTGCCAGCAGCTTGGGCTGGGGGGGGCAGTACAATGAGCAGTTCTTC	CASSLGWGGQYNEQFF	TRBV7-2	TRBJ2-1	-	-
TGCAGTGCTAGAGATCCGAGTGAAGCTTTCTTT	CSARDPSEAFF	TRBV20-1	TRBJ1-1	few	-
TGTGCCAGCAGCTTAGACAGAACTGGAAACACCATATATTTT	CASSLDRTGNTIYF	TRBV11-2	TRBJ1-3	few	-
TGTGCCAGCAGCCCCTCTCCGTCCGGGACTAGCTCCTACGAGCAGTACTTC	CASSPSPSGTSSYEQYF	TRBV9	TRBJ2-7	-	TRBD2
TGTGCCAGCAGCTCCGACAGGCTCCTTAAGACCCAGTACTTC	CASSSDRLLKTQYF	TRBV7-2	TRBJ2-5	once	-
TGCGCCAGCAGCCAAGGAACGACGGGGGGCGTTTACTACGAGCAGTACTTC	CASSQGTTGGVYYEQYF	TRBV4-3	TRBJ2-7	-	-
TGCAGCGTAAGGACAGAGAACTCCTACGAGCAGTACTTC	CSVRTENSYEQYF	TRBV29-1	TRBJ2-7	-	-
TGTGCCAGCAGAATAGGGGGGGTACGGAATCAGCCCCAGCATTTT	CASRIGGVRNQPQHF	TRBV28	TRBJ1-5	few	-
TGTGCCAGCAGCGTAGGGGGGGACAGGGCCTACGAGCAGTACTTC	CASSVGGDRAYEQYF	TRBV9	TRBJ2-7	-	TRBD1
TGCGCCAGCAGCGTACGGGACAGGGTCAGCGAGACCCAGTACTTC	CASSVRDRVSETQYF	TRBV5-1	TRBJ2-5	-	TRBD1
TGCGCCAGCAGCCAGGCCGCCGGCCGAGGGAGGGGGAGTGAGCAGTTCTTC	CASSQAAGRGRGSEQFF	TRBV4-1	TRBJ2-1	few	-
TGTGCCAGCAGTGAAGGACCGGGAGGTGAGCAGTTCTTC	CASSEGPGGEQFF	TRBV2	TRBJ2-1	-	TRBD2
TGTGCCAGCAGGGGGGTCACGACTTACAATGAGCAGTTCTTC	CASRGVTTYNEQFF	TRBV6-5	TRBJ2-1	-	-
TGTGCCAGCAGCCTTTCTGGACAGCAAGAGACCCAGTACTTC	CASSLSGQQETQYF	TRBV9	TRBJ2-5	few	-
TGTGCCAGCAGCTCGTCGGGGACTTATAGCAATCAGCCCCAGCATTTT	CASSSSGTYSNQPQHF	TRBV5-6	TRBJ1-5	-	-
TGTGCCAGCAGCTATCCTCGGGGGAGAAATGGCTACACCTTC	CASSYPRGRNGYTF	TRBV2	TRBJ1-2	-	-
TGTGCCAGCAGCTTAGGTGGCGACAGGGGGTCGGAGACCCAGTACTTC	CASSLGGDRGSETQYF	TRBV7-7	TRBJ2-5	-	TRBD1
TGTGCCAGCAGCTCCACCCTTCGGCAGCGAACAACTAATGAAAAACTGTTTTTT	CASSSTLRQRTTNEKLFF	TRBV11-2	TRBJ1-4	once	-
TGTGCCAGCAGCTTAGCGAGATCGTGGGAGTGGGACATTCAGTACTTC	CASSLARSWEWDIQYF	TRBV7-8	TRBJ2-4	-	-
TGTGCCAGCAGCCCCAGGGGGGAGCCCCCGGGGAAGGAAAAACTGTTTTTT	CASSPRGEPPGKEKLFF	TRBV9	TRBJ1-4	-	TRBD1
TGCGCCAGCAGCCAGGAAATAGCAAGGGAGGATACGCAGTATTTT	CASSQEIAREDTQYF	TRBV5-1	TRBJ2-3	-	-
TGTGCCAGCAGTGAAAGGACTGGGACAGATACGCAGTATTTT	CASSERTGTDTQYF	TRBV2	TRBJ2-3	-	-
TGTGCCAGCAGTTTAGAGGGGATAGGGGAGACCCAGTACTTC	CASSLEGIGETQYF	TRBV27	TRBJ2-5	once	-
TGTGCCAGCGGGGAGATGGGTGGCAGAAACACCGGGGAGCTGTTTTTT	CASGEMGGRNTGELFF	TRBV9	TRBJ2-2	-	-
TGTGCCAGCAGCTTCGGAAGTACCACCGAGCAGTACTTC	CASSFGSTTEQYF	TRBV5-6	TRBJ2-7	-	-
TGTGCCAGTGGAACCGGGACAGGGGGAGAAAAACTGTTTTTT	CASGTGTGGEKLFF	TRBV19	TRBJ1-4	-	TRBD1
TGTGCCAGCAGCTCGGGACCTCCCCAGGGCCAGCCCCAGCATTTT	CASSSGPPQGQPQHF	TRBV7-2	TRBJ1-5	-	-
TGTGCCAGCAGCTCAGGACTAGCGGGGGGTTCTGCCTATGAGCAGTTCTTC	CASSSGLAGGSAYEQFF	TRBV7-9	TRBJ2-1	-	TRBD2
TGCAGCGTTGAAAAGGGGATTTGGACTGAAGCTTTCTTT	CSVEKGIWTEAFF	TRBV29-1	TRBJ1-1	-	-
TGTGCCAGCAGCGAATCGGTACAATCGAATGAAAAACTGTTTTTT	CASSESVQSNEKLFF	TRBV7-2	TRBJ1-4	-	-
TGTGCCAGCAGCTGGGCCCAGGGGACAGGGGACGACACCATATATTTT	CASSWAQGTGDDTIYF	TRBV7-9	TRBJ1-3	-	TRBD1
TGTGCCAGCAGCAACCTAGCGGGGGGGTCAGATACGCAGTATTTT	CASSNLAGGSDTQYF	TRBV14	TRBJ2-3	-	TRBD2
TGTGCCAGCAGCTACAGGGTTCGGAACACTGAAGCTTTCTTT	CASSYRVRNTEAFF	TRBV7-8	TRBJ1-1	-	-
TGTGCCAGCAGCCAAGCCCAACAGGCAGTCCGGAGGAATGAGCAGTTCTTC	CASSQAQQAVRRNEQFF	TRBV4-2	TRBJ2-1	few	-
TGTGCCAGCAGTTCACCGGCCCCGGGGAGGGGAATCGCTGAAGCTTTCTTT	CASSSPAPGRGIAEAFF	TRBV28	TRBJ1-1	-	-
TGCGCCAGCAGCTTCGACCCTAACACCGGGGAGCTGTTTTTT	CASSFDPNTGELFF	TRBV5-1	TRBJ2-2	-	-
TGTGCCACACAGGGGGCCTACGAGCAGTACTTC	CATQGAYEQYF	TRBV7-9	TRBJ2-7	-	TRBD1
TGTGCCAGCGTGAGGACTAGCGGGAACAATGAGCAGTTCTTC	CASVRTSGNNEQFF	TRBV27	TRBJ2-1	-	TRBD2
TGTGCCAGCAGTGGGGACAGAGGAAACACCATATATTTT	CASSGDRGNTIYF	TRBV6-4	TRBJ1-3	once	TRBD1
TGTGCCAGCAGCCAACAGGGGGCGTATGGCTACACCTTC	CASSQQGAYGYTF	TRBV28	TRBJ1-2	-	TRBD1
TGTGCCAGCCCTCCCCCCCCCGGGACAGGACGGACAGATACGCAGTATTTT	CASPPPPGTGRTDTQYF	TRBV28	TRBJ2-3	-	TRBD1
TGTGCCAGCAGTGATGCGGAGGGCACTGAAGCTTTCTTT	CASSDAEGTEAFF	TRBV2	TRBJ1-1	few	-
TGTGCTAGTGGTTTATGGGGCACTGAAGCTTTCTTT	CASGLWGTEAFF	TRBV12-5	TRBJ1-1	-	-
TGCGCCAGCAGCCAAGAAGGCAGGTCCAGGGGTACGCAGTATTTT	CASSQEGRSRGTQYF	TRBV4-1	TRBJ2-3	once	-
TGTGCCAGCAGCCATTGGGCAATTTTAGGCTACACCTTC	CASSHWAILGYTF	TRBV5-4	TRBJ1-2	-	-
TGTGCCAGCAGCTTCATCGACGGGGAGGGGAATGAGCAGTTCTTC	CASSFIDGEGNEQFF	TRBV7-7	TRBJ2-1	-	TRBD2
TGTGCCAGCAGCTTAGGTCGGGACCGTAGCTCTAACTATGGCTACACCTTC	CASSLGRDRSSNYGYTF	TRBV7-6	TRBJ1-2	-	-
TGTGCCAGCAGCTTTAATCTTCTATACGAGCAGTACTTC	CASSFNLLYEQYF	TRBV5-6	TRBJ2-7	-	-
TGTGCCAGCTTACCACAGAGACACTATGGCTACACCTTC	CASLPQRHYGYTF	TRBV7-9	TRBJ1-2	few	-